The clone carrying this TCR beta chain was seen a few times. The antigen is undetermined. This sample is drawn from a study of beta chain features in type 1 diabetes. On the study more broadly: Age, gender, cell numbers and subset yield matched between patients and controls. Overall study findings and caveats: For cells with high TCR expression, cDNA sequencing could yield over-representation. PCR, the amplification step, might favor shorter templates, equally in patients and controls.

The CDR3 runs 14 residues. V lost 6 bases to trimming and J lost 0 bases, with 6 bases between them. The germline CDR1 and CDR2 sequences are MDHEN and SYDVKM. Isolated RNA was reverse transcribed in full, so expressed TCRB transcripts were sequenced. This table comes from immunoSEQ multiplex PCR, and its TCRdb copy is limited to in-frame clones, with some not included. The sample yields around 350,000 clones, over 9.5% seen once. The receptor's source is a man in his late teens or twenties in good health. The chain combines TRBV28 with TRBJ2-6, with a weak D call TRBD1 (6 bases). Material for sequencing was naive CD4+ T cells from blood. Here the CDR3 reads CASRDSSGANVLTF. Written as DNA, the CDR3 is TGTGCCAGCAGGGACAGCTCTGGGGCCAACGTCCTGACTTTC.